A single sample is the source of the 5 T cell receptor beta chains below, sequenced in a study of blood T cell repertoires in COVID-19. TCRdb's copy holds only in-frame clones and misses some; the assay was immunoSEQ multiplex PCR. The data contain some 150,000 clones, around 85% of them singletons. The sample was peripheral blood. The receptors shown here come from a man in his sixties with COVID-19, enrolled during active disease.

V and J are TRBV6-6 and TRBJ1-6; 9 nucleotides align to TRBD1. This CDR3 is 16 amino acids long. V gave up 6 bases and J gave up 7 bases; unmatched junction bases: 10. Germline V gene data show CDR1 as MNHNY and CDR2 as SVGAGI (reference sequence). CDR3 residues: CASSPGTGQKNSPLHF. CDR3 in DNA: TGTGCCAGCAGCCCCGGGACAGGGCAGAAGAATTCACCCCTCCACTTT.

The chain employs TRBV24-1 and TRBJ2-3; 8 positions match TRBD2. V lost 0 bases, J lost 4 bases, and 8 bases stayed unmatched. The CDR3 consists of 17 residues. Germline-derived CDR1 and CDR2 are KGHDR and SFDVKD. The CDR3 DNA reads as TGTGCCACCAGTGATTTGCGAAGCGGGAGTTTTTCAGATACGCAGTATTTT. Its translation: CATSDLRSGSFSDTQYF.

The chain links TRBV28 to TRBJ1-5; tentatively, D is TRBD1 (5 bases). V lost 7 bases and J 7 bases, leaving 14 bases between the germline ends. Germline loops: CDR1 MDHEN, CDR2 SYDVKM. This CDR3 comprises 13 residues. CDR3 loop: CASITLGGQPQHF. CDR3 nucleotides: TGTGCCAGCATCACTCTTGGGGGGCAGCCCCAGCATTTT.

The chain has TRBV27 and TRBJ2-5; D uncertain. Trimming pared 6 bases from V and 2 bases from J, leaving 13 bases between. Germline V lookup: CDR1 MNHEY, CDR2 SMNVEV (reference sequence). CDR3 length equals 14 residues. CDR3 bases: TGTGCCAGCAGCCCGCGGCGGTCTCAAGAGACCCAGTACTTC. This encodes CASSPRRSQETQYF.

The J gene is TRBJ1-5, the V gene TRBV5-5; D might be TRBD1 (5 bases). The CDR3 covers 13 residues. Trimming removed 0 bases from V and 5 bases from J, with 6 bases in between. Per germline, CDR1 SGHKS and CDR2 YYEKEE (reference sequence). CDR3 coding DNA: TGTGCCAGCAGCTTGGGGGGGGATCAGCCCCAGCATTTT. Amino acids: CASSLGGDQPQHF.